Presented here are 3 T cell receptor beta chains from one specimen sequenced in a study of T cells in Graves' hyperthyroidism and ophthalmopathy. RNA transcripts gave rise to amplified TCR beta CDR3 regions. During a first-round RT-PCR of the TCR CDR3, the HTBI primer set was used. TCRdb reanalysed the multiplex PCR reads using MiXCR and keeps one entry per CDR3 protein. This table holds roughly 500,000 distinct CDR3 sequences, 35% to 50% found once. The sample consisted of peripheral blood or thyroid tissue (not recorded which). Source of these receptors: an adult woman with Graves' disease, either hyperthyroidism or ophthalmopathy (not recorded which).

The chain combines TRBV9 with TRBJ1-2; no clear D. Germline V gene lookup returns CDR1 SGDLS and CDR2 YYNGEE. Trimming took off 4 bases at V and 4 bases at J, with 17 bases between the two ends. The CDR3 totals 15 residues. The CDR3 region is CASSTRMVGFYGYTF. The CDR3 region has the DNA TGTGCCAGCAGCACCCGAATGGTAGGATTCTATGGCTACACCTTC. Together with reference TRBV9 and TRBJ1-2, the CDR3 gives the full variable domain: DSGVTQTPKHLITATGQRVTLRCSPRSGDLSVYWYQQSLDQGLQFLIQYYNGEERAKGNILERFSAQQFPDLHSELNLSSLELGDSALYFCASSTRMVGFYGYTFGSGTRLTVV.

This clonotype has a count of ten or more. The chain uses TRBV14 and TRBJ2-2; 7 bases fit TRBD2. V shed 4 bases, J shed 4 bases, and the junction held 6 bases outside the gene matches. Germline V gene sequence: CDR1 SGHDN, CDR2 FVKESK. The CDR3 runs to 15 residues. The DNA for the CDR3 is TGTGCCAGCAGCCGACTAGCCGGCCCCACCGGGGAGCTGTTTTTT. Amino acid sequence: CASSRLAGPTGELFF.

V gene TRBV6-5 combines with J gene TRBJ2-6; D unresolved. The CDR3 spans 15 residues. Germline CDR1 and CDR2: MNHEY and SVGAGI. The V end was cut by 2 bases, the J end by 2 bases, with 7 bases between. The chain's CDR3 is CASSYRTAGANVLTF. DNA of the CDR3: TGTGCCAGCAGTTACAGAACAGCTGGGGCCAACGTCCTGACTTTC.